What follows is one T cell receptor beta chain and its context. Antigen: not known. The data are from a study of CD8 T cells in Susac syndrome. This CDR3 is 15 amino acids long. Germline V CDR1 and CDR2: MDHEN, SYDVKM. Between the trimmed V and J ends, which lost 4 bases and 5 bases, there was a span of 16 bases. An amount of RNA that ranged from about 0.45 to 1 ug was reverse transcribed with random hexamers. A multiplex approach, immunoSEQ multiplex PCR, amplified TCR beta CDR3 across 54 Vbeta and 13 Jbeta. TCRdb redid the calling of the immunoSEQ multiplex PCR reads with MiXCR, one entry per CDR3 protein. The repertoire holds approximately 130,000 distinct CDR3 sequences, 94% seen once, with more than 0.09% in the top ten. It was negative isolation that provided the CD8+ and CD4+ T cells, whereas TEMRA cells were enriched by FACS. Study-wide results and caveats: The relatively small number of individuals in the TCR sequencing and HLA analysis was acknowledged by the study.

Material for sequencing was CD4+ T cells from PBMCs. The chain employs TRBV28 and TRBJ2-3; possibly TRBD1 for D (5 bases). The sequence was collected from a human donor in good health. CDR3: CASSSSSQDEDTQYF. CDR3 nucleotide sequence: TGTGCCAGCAGTTCCTCTTCACAGGACGAAGATACGCAGTATTTT.